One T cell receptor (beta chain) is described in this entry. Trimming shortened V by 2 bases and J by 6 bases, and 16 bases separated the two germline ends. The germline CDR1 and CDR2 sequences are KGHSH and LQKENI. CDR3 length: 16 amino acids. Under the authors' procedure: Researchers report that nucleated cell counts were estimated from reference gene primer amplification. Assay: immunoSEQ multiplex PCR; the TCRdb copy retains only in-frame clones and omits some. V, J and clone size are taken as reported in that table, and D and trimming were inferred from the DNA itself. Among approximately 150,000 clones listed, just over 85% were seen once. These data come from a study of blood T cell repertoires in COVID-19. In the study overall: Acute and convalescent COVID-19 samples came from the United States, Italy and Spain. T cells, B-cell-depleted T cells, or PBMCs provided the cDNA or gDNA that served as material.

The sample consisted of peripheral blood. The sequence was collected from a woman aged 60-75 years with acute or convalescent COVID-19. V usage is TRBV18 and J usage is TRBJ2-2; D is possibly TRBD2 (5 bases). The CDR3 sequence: CASSPFPGIAAGELFF. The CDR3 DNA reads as TGTGCCAGCTCACCATTCCCGGGAATTGCTGCCGGGGAGCTGTTTTTT.